The 15 T cell receptor beta chains given below trace back to one sample, sequenced in a study of blood T cell repertoires in COVID-19 (dated by TCRdb to 2020 to 2021). Library generation was performed with the immunoSEQ multiplex PCR assay. Entries here come from immuneACCESS through TCRdb and include only in-frame sequences with V and J called. Some clones fail to appear in such tables; in the studies checked, an unresolved V gene covers under half of the shortfall, and the cause of the remainder is unknown. For this sample the table gives 130,000 or so clones, of which approximately 85% were detected only once. The ten largest clones capture about 4.3% of the sample. The sequenced sample was peripheral blood. The receptors stem from a human donor in a cohort sampled during active COVID-19.

A single count supports this clone. This chain uses TRBV13 with TRBJ1-1; unclear D gene. This CDR3 comprises 15 residues. The V and J ends lost 4 bases and 5 bases respectively, with 17 bases between them. Germline V gene sequence: CDR1 PRHDT, CDR2 FYEKMQ (reference sequence). The CDR3 region is CASSYESSRGTEAFF. The CDR3 region has the DNA TGTGCCAGCAGCTACGAGAGCAGCAGAGGGACTGAAGCTTTCTTT.

This clone was seen only once. The rearrangement uses TRBV7-3 and TRBJ2-7, with D possibly being TRBD2 (6 bases). The CDR3 sequence is 14 residues long. Trimming cost V 5 bases and J 6 bases, with 17 bases left between them. The germline CDR1 and CDR2 sequences are SGHTA and FQGTGA. The CDR3, as DNA: TGTGCCAGCAGCCGCCCGGGACTCAAGGGCGAGCAGTACTTC. Amino acid sequence: CASSRPGLKGEQYF.

V is TRBV19 and J is TRBJ2-1; 11 bases align to TRBD2. The length of the CDR3 is 15 residues. Germline trimming cut 3 bases from V and 9 bases from J; bases unmatched to any gene: 7. Germline values: CDR1 LNHDA, CDR2 SQIVND (reference sequence). The CDR3 protein is CASSIIAGGPSEQFF. The CDR3 region has the DNA TGTGCCAGTAGTATCATAGCGGGGGGGCCGAGTGAGCAGTTCTTC.

In this sample, this clone turned up once. V and J are TRBV7-2 and TRBJ2-4; 7 bases match TRBD1. The CDR3 is 15 amino acids. Germline values: CDR1 SGHTA, CDR2 FQGNSA. V lost 6 bases to trimming and J lost 9 bases; unmatched junction nucleotides: 14. CDR3 in amino acids: CASSLSTTGLGIQYF. The CDR3 region has the DNA TGTGCCAGCAGTCTATCGACGACAGGGCTTGGCATTCAGTACTTC.

The chain employs TRBV30 and TRBJ1-5; no firm D call. The CDR3 has 16 amino acids. The germline V gene encodes CDR1 GTSNPN and CDR2 SVGIG (reference sequence). With 0 bases removed from V and 0 bases from J, the gap between germline ends came to 12 bases. The CDR3 DNA reads as TGTGCCTGGAGTGTAGGTGGAGGCCTTAGCAATCAGCCCCAGCATTTT. This translates into CAWSVGGGLSNQPQHF.

J is TRBJ1-3 and V is TRBV6-5; a possible D gene is TRBD1 (6 bases). The germline V gene encodes CDR1 MNHEY and CDR2 SVGAGI. The CDR3 has 14 amino acids. V lost 4 bases and J 3 bases, leaving 10 bases between the germline ends. The CDR3 loop is CASSSLDSGNTIYF. CDR3 DNA: TGTGCCAGCAGTTCATTGGACAGTGGAAACACCATATATTTT.

The CDR3 nucleotides read TGTGCCAGCAGCCCCCGGGTTTTTAATTCACCCCTCCACTTT. Encoded protein: CASSPRVFNSPLHF. J is TRBJ1-6 and V is TRBV6-2 or TRBV6-3; D unresolved. This CDR3 is 14 amino acids long. The germline V gene encodes CDR1 MNHEY and CDR2 SVGEGT. The V gene lost 6 bases and the J gene lost 6 bases, with 12 bases spanning the gap.

The chain recombines TRBV11-2 with TRBJ2-5; 8 nucleotides agree with TRBD1. V shed 2 bases and J 5 bases; nucleotides not matched to a gene: 13. From germline, CDR1 is SGHAT and CDR2 FQNNGV. The CDR3 loop spans 17 amino acids. Here the CDR3 reads CASSLLASWTGSETQYF. The CDR3 DNA follows: TGTGCCAGCAGCTTACTCGCCTCCTGGACAGGGTCTGAGACCCAGTACTTC.

The chain joins TRBV2 to TRBJ2-1; 16 bases fit TRBD2. J gave up 10 bases and V 2 bases, and 11 bases lay outside the gene matches. Per the germline V gene, CDR1 is SNHLY and CDR2 is FYNNEI. CDR3 length: 18 residues. CDR3 nucleotide sequence: TGTGCCAGCAGTGAAATAACCGGGACTAGCGGGAGGGGCTGGGAGCAGTTCTTC. It encodes CASSEITGTSGRGWEQFF.

V is TRBV6-2 or TRBV6-3 and J is TRBJ1-1; maybe TRBD1 (6 bases). This CDR3 region has 15 residues. The germline CDR1 and CDR2 sequences are MNHEY and SVGEGT. V dropped 6 bases and J dropped 8 bases, with 22 bases sitting between them. The CDR3 region is CASSSRTGIRGEAFF. CDR3 DNA: TGTGCCAGCAGCTCCCGAACAGGGATCCGAGGGGAAGCTTTCTTT.

The CDR3 coding sequence is TGTGCCAGCAGTGAGGGGCGGACAGGCCTGAACTATGGCTACACCTTC. Encoded protein: CASSEGRTGLNYGYTF. The V and J genes are TRBV6-1 and TRBJ1-2; 7 bases map to TRBD1. CDR3 length equals 16 residues. V dropped 3 bases and J dropped 2; count of bases not matched to a gene: 9. Germline-derived CDR1 and CDR2 are MNHNS and SASEGT.

The chain carries TRBV7-2 and TRBJ2-3; 9 positions match TRBD1. V lost 2 bases, J lost 4 bases, and 7 bases stayed unmatched. Per germline, CDR1 SGHTA and CDR2 FQGNSA. This CDR3 is built from 16 residues. Here the CDR3 DNA reads TGTGCCAGCAGCTTACAGGGACAGGGAGGCGCAGATACGCAGTATTTT. Amino acids: CASSLQGQGGADTQYF.

The rearrangement joins TRBV19 to TRBJ2-1; no clear D gene. Deletions cut 7 bases from V and 7 bases from J, with 8 bases between. Germline CDR1 LNHDA, CDR2 SQIVND (reference sequence). The CDR3 spans 11 residues. The CDR3 region has the DNA TGTGCCAGTACCCTCAGTAATGAGCAGTTCTTC. Protein product: CASTLSNEQFF.

J is TRBJ1-6 and V is TRBV7-2; 10 bases map to TRBD1. V was clipped by 6 bases and J by 8 bases; unmatched bases: 4. Germline V gene sequence: CDR1 SGHTA, CDR2 FQGNSA. The CDR3 is made up of 14 amino acids. CDR3 sequence reads: CASRSGTGDSPLHF. DNA of the CDR3: TGTGCCAGCAGATCCGGGACAGGGGATTCACCCCTCCACTTT.

The table lists this clone with a few counts. The V call is TRBV6-1, the J call TRBJ1-6; D unclear. Trimming pared 2 bases from V and 8 bases from J, leaving 7 bases between. The CDR3 consists of 13 residues. Germline V gene data show CDR1 as MNHNS and CDR2 as SASEGT. The CDR3 sequence is CASSERVDSPLHF. The DNA of the CDR3 is TGTGCCAGCAGTGAAAGAGTGGATTCACCCCTCCACTTT.